The T cell receptor beta chain under discussion was sequenced for a study of cytomegalovirus exposure and HLA in healthy donors. The germline V and J ends were trimmed by 11 bases and 3 bases, with 15 bases remaining between them. The germline V gene encodes CDR1 MNHEY and CDR2 SVGAGI. CDR3 length equals 13 residues. The PCR employed 60 Vbeta primers together with 13 Jbeta primers. Libraries were prepared by immunoSEQ multiplex PCR; TCRdb keeps only in-frame clonotypes and omits some of them. This repertoire shows fewer than 130,000 clones, 74% found once; its top ten account for 2.6%. Sequencing input: PBMCs. This sequence was found in a man aged 50 to 60 in good health and CMV-seropositive. V usage is TRBV6-5 and J usage is TRBJ2-3; TRBD1 is a possible D gene (5 bases). This chain's CDR3 is CAVGRAGTDTQYF. The DNA for the CDR3 is TGTGCCGTCGGAAGGGCAGGGACAGATACGCAGTATTTT.